The sequence of this T cell receptor beta chain was determined in a study of T cell responses to AZD1222 COVID-19 vaccine. Findings of the study overall: Among the donors, most were white British and more were female, and clonal diversity was possibly underestimated. Spike-wide vaccine-associated CD4 TCRs dominated at 160-218 and 743-854.

Some clones are missing from TCRdb's copy, which holds only in-frame ones; the method was immunoSEQ multiplex PCR. The sample shows approximately 79,000 clones, about 90% of them seen only once. Comments on this clone: Its antigen remains unidentified.

The specimen was peripheral blood, collected on day 0 of AZD1222 vaccination. The TCR originated in an adult in good health.

The CDR3 loop reads CSVGFAGAKGNTIYF. As DNA, the CDR3 is TGCAGCGTTGGATTCGCAGGGGCCAAGGGAAACACCATATATTTT. The V gene is TRBV29-1, the J gene TRBJ1-3, with D perhaps matching TRBD1 (6 bases). From germline, CDR1 is SQVTM and CDR2 ANQGSEA. Trimming cost V 4 bases and J 4 bases, with 17 bases left between them. The CDR3 runs 15 residues.